Listed here are 15 T cell receptor beta chains from one sample, sequenced in a study of shared clonotypes between healthy human individuals. Terminally differentiated effector memory CD45RA+ cells were left out of the naive CD8 fraction, which was CD45RO-negative and positively selected for CCR7. Sequencing was performed with immunoSEQ multiplex PCR; in TCRdb, only in-frame clones are kept and a portion is missing. This sample has almost 700,000 clones, with just over 90% found just once. The sequenced material came from naive CD8+ T cells sorted from blood. Receptor source: a young man in good health.

The chain couples TRBV5-5 to TRBJ2-2, with D uncertain. The CDR3 has 15 residues. Trimming pared 3 bases from V and 7 bases from J, leaving 16 bases between. The germline V gene has CDR1 SGHKS and CDR2 YYEKEE (reference sequence). The CDR3 DNA is TGTGCCAGCAGCTCGTTCATAGATTCTAACGGGGAGCTGTTTTTT. It specifies CASSSFIDSNGELFF.

This CDR3 is CASRGTSGSRQFF. The CDR3 DNA follows: TGTGCCAGCAGGGGGACTAGCGGGAGTCGGCAGTTCTTC. V gene TRBV11-2 combines with J gene TRBJ2-1; 14 bases agree with TRBD2. V shed 6 bases, J shed 12 bases, and the junction held 4 bases outside the gene matches. CDR3 length equals 13 residues. The germline gives CDR1 SGHAT, CDR2 FQNNGV.

CDR3 in DNA: TGTGCCAGCAGTTTACGGGACTATCCCTTTTACGAGCAGTACTTC. Translating gives CASSLRDYPFYEQYF. The chain combines TRBV28 with TRBJ2-7; 7 positions match TRBD2. Unmatched junction bases numbered 8, after V lost 2 bases and J lost 4 bases. Germline V gene lookup returns CDR1 MDHEN and CDR2 SYDVKM. This CDR3 comprises 15 residues.

The genes are TRBV27 and TRBJ2-7; 11 bases line up with TRBD2. This CDR3 spans 14 amino acids. CDR1 MNHEY and CDR2 SMNVEV come from the germline V gene (reference sequence). The J segment lost 1 base and the V segment lost 8 bases, leaving 4 bases of the junction unmatched. CDR3 region: CASSRLAGSYEQYF. Here the CDR3 DNA reads TGTGCCAGCTCCAGACTAGCGGGGTCCTACGAGCAGTACTTC.

This clone was seen only a few times. This chain links TRBV5-1 with TRBJ2-3; D might be TRBD2 (5 bases). This CDR3 has 15 amino acids. The germline gives CDR1 SGHRS, CDR2 YFSETQ. Trimming cost V 0 bases and J 2 bases, with 10 bases left between them. In DNA form, the CDR3 reads TGCGCCAGCAGCTTGGGTGCTAGCACCACAGATACGCAGTATTTT. Protein sequence: CASSLGASTTDTQYF. Variable domain in full (rest from reference TRBV5-1 and TRBJ2-3): KAGVTQTPRYLIKTRGQQVTLSCSPISGHRSVSWYQQTPGQGLQFLFEYFSETQRNKGNFPGRFSGRQFSNSRSEMNVSTLELGDSALYLCASSLGASTTDTQYFGPGTRLTVL.

The table lists this clone with a few counts. V and J are TRBV27 and TRBJ2-1; D is perhaps TRBD1 (5 bases). Trimming took 3 bases from V and 4 from J, leaving 7 bases between them. CDR1 and CDR2 from the germline V gene are MNHEY and SMNVEV (reference sequence). The CDR3 consists of 13 residues. In nucleotides, the CDR3 is TGTGCCAGCAGTTTTGACAGATACAATGAGCAGTTCTTC. This sequence encodes CASSFDRYNEQFF.

The chain employs TRBV28 and TRBJ2-7; D is possibly TRBD2 (5 bases). This CDR3 contains 14 residues. Germline CDR1 is MDHEN and CDR2 is SYDVKM. The V end was cut by 2 bases, the J end by 0 bases, with 8 bases between. The CDR3 DNA sequence: TGTGCCAGCAGTTTAAAGGACTTCTCCTACGAGCAGTACTTC. Protein sequence: CASSLKDFSYEQYF.

The chain has TRBV19 and TRBJ1-1; TRBD1 might be the D (5 bases). CDR3 length: 15 residues. The ends were cut back, 5 bases at V and 1 base at J, with 14 bases in the middle. Per germline, CDR1 LNHDA and CDR2 SQIVND (reference sequence). The CDR3 loop is CASSLGDGPNTEAFF. The CDR3, as DNA: TGTGCCAGTAGTCTCGGGGACGGCCCGAACACTGAAGCTTTCTTT.

The chain is built from TRBV4-1 and TRBJ2-2; the D is unclear. Germline CDR1 and CDR2: MGHRA and YSYEKL. V was trimmed by 0 bases and J by 8 bases, leaving 4 bases between them. There are 12 residues in the CDR3. The CDR3 sequence is CASSQDPGELFF. Written as DNA, the CDR3 is TGCGCCAGCAGCCAAGATCCGGGGGAGCTGTTTTTT.

Details on this clone: This likely came from a read error, as a far larger clone is one base away. This sample includes further DNA sequences coding for the same CDR3. V is TRBV13 and J is TRBJ2-7; no definite D call. There are 12 residues in the CDR3. CDR1 is PRHDT, CDR2 FYEKMQ, per germline (reference sequence). The ends were cut back, 6 bases at V and 1 base at J, with 7 bases in the middle. The CDR3 is CASSSNSYEQYF. Written as DNA, the CDR3 is TGTGCCAGCAGTTCTAATTCCTACGAGCAGTACTTC.

V gene TRBV7-5 combines with J gene TRBJ2-7; the table's D gene call, TRBD2, was not cross checked with the DNA. TRBV7-5 is a known pseudogene. This CDR3 has 12 residues. The CDR3 DNA follows: TGTGCCAGCAGCCGAAACCGGGACGAGCAGTACTTC. This translates into CASSRNRDEQYF.

The J gene is TRBJ2-7, the V gene TRBV27; D not certain. With 4 bases removed from V and 3 bases from J, the gap between germline ends came to 10 bases. The CDR3 covers 13 residues. In germline, CDR1 is MNHEY, CDR2 SMNVEV (reference sequence). CDR3 sequence: CASSYLKHYEQYF. The CDR3, as DNA: TGTGCCAGCAGTTACTTGAAGCACTACGAGCAGTACTTC.

The table lists this clone with a count of one. The genes are TRBV10-2 and TRBJ2-1; D is undetermined. CDR3 size: 16 residues. Trimming pared 2 bases from V and 4 bases from J, leaving 15 bases between. Germline lookup yields CDR1 WSHSY and CDR2 SAAADI. The CDR3 loop reads CASSEGLDLIYNEQFF. The DNA for the CDR3 is TGCGCCAGCAGTGAGGGGTTGGACCTTATTTACAATGAGCAGTTCTTC.

V is TRBV28 and J is TRBJ1-3; no clear D. Germline assignment: CDR1 MDHEN and CDR2 SYDVKM. The length of the CDR3 is 13 residues. Trimming took 4 bases from V and 2 from J, leaving 6 bases between them. CDR3 residues: CASSYRPGNTIYF. The CDR3 DNA reads TGTGCCAGCAGTTACAGACCTGGAAACACCATATATTTT. Full variable domain (outside the CDR3, taken from reference TRBV28 and TRBJ1-3): DVKVTQSSRYLVKRTGEKVFLECVQDMDHENMFWYRQDPGLGLRLIYFSYDVKMKEKGDIPEGYSVSREKKERFSLILESASTNQTSMYLCASSYRPGNTIYFGEGSWLTVV.

This chain joins TRBV18 and TRBJ2-5; tentatively, D is TRBD2 (5 bases). V was shortened by 0 bases and J by 0 bases, with 14 bases between the two germline ends. Germline lookup yields CDR1 KGHSH and CDR2 LQKENI. The CDR3 consists of 17 residues. The CDR3 spells CASSPPKAGPYQETQYF. In nucleotides, the CDR3 is TGTGCCAGCTCACCACCGAAGGCGGGCCCGTACCAAGAGACCCAGTACTTC.